Listed below are T cell receptor beta chains from one sample, sequenced in a study of blood T cell repertoires in COVID-19. The assay was immunoSEQ multiplex PCR, and TCRdb's table has in-frame clones only and misses some. The top ten clones hold around 11% of a sample with 250,000 to 300,000 clones, roughly 90% of them seen once. The sample taken for sequencing was peripheral blood. Receptors were obtained from a woman younger than 45 with COVID-19, enrolled during active disease. Both conserved end residues are part of each CDR3. The order of the fields is D gene, clone size, V gene, J gene, CDR3 protein, CDR3 DNA. A D gene is named only where the DNA matches it firmly. Only part of the rows carry a size: once, few, many, or a class if the clone is expanded.

D: NA
size: NA
V: TRBV5-4
J: TRBJ2-2
CDR3: CASSPALAAGELFF
DNA: TGTGCCAGCAGTCCAGCACTAGCCGCCGGGGAGCTGTTTTTT

D: TRBD1
size: NA
V: TRBV15
J: TRBJ2-7
CDR3: CATSRDRGQGAPYEQYF
DNA: TGTGCCACCAGCAGAGATCGGGGACAGGGGGCTCCCTACGAGCAGTACTTC

D: TRBD2
size: NA
V: TRBV10-2
J: TRBJ2-7
CDR3: CASSITPGGSYEQYF
DNA: TGCGCCAGCAGCATTACCCCGGGGGGCTCCTACGAGCAGTACTTC

D: TRBD1
size: NA
V: TRBV7-8
J: TRBJ2-1
CDR3: CASSNRQGPLGEQFF
DNA: TGTGCCAGCAGCAATCGACAGGGACCACTGGGTGAGCAGTTCTTC

D: NA
size: NA
V: TRBV21-1
J: TRBJ2-7
CDR3: CASTRILLAGGSYEQYF
DNA: TGTGCCAGCACCCGAATCTTACTAGCGGGAGGGTCCTACGAGCAGTACTTC

D: TRBD1
size: NA
V: TRBV19
J: TRBJ2-7
CDR3: CASSMGQGYYEQYF
DNA: TGTGCCAGTAGTATGGGACAGGGTTACTACGAGCAGTACTTC

D: TRBD1
size: NA
V: TRBV7-2
J: TRBJ2-7
CDR3: CASSFSPDRYYEQYF
DNA: TGTGCCAGCAGCTTCTCCCCGGACAGGTACTACGAGCAGTACTTC

D: NA
size: once
V: TRBV7-8
J: TRBJ2-3
CDR3: CASSLGTRDTQYF
DNA: TGTGCCAGCAGCTTAGGTACCCGGGATACGCAGTATTTT

D: TRBD2
size: NA
V: TRBV13
J: TRBJ2-1
CDR3: CASSRTSGRGSYNEQFF
DNA: TGTGCCAGCAGCAGGACTAGCGGGAGGGGCTCCTACAATGAGCAGTTCTTC

D: NA
size: NA
V: TRBV5-6
J: TRBJ1-1
CDR3: CASSILPTEAFF
DNA: TGTGCCAGCAGCATCTTACCTACGGAAGCTTTCTTT